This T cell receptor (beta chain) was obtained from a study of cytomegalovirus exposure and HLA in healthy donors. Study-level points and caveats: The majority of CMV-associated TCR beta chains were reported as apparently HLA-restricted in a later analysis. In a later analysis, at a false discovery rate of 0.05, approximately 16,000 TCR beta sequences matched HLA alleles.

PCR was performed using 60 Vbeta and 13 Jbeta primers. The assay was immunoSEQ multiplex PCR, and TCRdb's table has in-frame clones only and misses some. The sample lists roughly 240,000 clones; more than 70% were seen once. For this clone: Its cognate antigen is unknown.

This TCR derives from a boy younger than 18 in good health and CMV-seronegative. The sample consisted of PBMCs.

In DNA, the CDR3 is TGTGCCAGCAGCGCCCGGACAGGGCGGTGGTACACCGGGGAGCTGTTTTTT. Its translation: CASSARTGRWYTGELFF. The chain joins TRBV13 to TRBJ2-2, with 8 bases identical to TRBD1. The CDR3 contains 17 residues. Germline V gene data show CDR1 as PRHDT and CDR2 as FYEKMQ (reference sequence). Trimming took 5 bases from V and 3 from J; bases not matched to a gene: 11.